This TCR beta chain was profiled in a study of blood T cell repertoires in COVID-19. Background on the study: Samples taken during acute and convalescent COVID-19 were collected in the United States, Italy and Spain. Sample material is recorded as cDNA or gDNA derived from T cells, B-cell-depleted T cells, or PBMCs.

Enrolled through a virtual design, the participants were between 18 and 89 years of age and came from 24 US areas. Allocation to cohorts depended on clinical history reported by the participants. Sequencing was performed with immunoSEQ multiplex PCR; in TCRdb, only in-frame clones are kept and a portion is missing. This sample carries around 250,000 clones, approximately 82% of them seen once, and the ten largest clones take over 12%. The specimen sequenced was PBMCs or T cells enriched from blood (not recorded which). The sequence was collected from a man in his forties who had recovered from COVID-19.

The CDR3 DNA follows: TGTGCCAGCAGCCCCACCGGGACAGGCAACACCGGGGAGCTGTTTTTT. Its protein product is CASSPTGTGNTGELFF. The rearrangement joins TRBV9 to TRBJ2-2; 8 bases match TRBD1. CDR1 and CDR2 from the germline V gene are SGDLS and YYNGEE. J was trimmed by 2 bases and V by 4 bases; bases with no gene match: 7. The CDR3 sequence is 16 residues long. Drawing the rest from reference TRBV9 and TRBJ2-2, the complete variable domain is DSGVTQTPKHLITATGQRVTLRCSPRSGDLSVYWYQQSLDQGLQFLIQYYNGEERAKGNILERFSAQQFPDLHSELNLSSLELGDSALYFCASSPTGTGNTGELFFGEGSRLTVL.